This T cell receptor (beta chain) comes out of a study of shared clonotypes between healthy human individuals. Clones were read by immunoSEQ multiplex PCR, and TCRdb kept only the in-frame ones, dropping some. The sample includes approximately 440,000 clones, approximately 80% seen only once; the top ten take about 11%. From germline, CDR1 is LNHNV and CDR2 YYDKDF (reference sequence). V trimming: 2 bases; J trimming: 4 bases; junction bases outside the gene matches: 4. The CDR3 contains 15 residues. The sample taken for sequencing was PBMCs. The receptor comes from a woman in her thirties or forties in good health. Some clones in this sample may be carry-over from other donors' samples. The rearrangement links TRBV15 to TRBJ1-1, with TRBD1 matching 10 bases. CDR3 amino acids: CATSRPDRGPTEAFF. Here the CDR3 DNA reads TGTGCCACCAGCAGACCCGACAGGGGGCCCACTGAAGCTTTCTTT.